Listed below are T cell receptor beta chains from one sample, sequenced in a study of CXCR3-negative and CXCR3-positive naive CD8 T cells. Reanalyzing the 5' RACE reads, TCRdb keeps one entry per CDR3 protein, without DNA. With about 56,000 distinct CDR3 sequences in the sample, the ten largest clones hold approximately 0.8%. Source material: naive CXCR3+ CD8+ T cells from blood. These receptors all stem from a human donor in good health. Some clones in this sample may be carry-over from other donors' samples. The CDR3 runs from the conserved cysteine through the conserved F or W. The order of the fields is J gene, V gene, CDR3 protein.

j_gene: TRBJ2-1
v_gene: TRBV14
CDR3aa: CASSQEASQINEQFF

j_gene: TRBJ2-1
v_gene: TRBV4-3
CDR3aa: CASSHEAGGYNEQFF

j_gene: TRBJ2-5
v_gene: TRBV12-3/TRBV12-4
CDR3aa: CASTPGLAGQETQYF

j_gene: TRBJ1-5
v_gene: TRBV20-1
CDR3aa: CSARDLWQGGSDQPQHF

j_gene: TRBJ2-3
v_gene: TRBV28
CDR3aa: CASLTSGAADTQYF

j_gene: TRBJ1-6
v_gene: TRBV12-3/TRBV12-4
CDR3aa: CASRDRVVSNSPLHF

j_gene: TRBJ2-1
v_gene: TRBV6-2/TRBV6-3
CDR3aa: CASSPPSGGYNEQFF

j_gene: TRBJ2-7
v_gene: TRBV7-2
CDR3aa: CASSLSSGGRSYEQYF

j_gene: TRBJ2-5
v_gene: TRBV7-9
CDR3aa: CASSVRGQETQYF

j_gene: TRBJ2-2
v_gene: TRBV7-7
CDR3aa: CASSSRTENTGELFF

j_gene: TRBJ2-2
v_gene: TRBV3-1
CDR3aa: CASSHLGELFF

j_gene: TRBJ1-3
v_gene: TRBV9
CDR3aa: CASSPRKGGSVGNTIYF

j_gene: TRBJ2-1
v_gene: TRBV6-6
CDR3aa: CASSYSTDRVKFF

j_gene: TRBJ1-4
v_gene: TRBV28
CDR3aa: CASSLNRVTEKLFF

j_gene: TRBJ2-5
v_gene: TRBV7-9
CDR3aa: CASSAAPRGQETQYF

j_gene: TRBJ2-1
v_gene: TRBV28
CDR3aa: CASISRGSLYNEQFF

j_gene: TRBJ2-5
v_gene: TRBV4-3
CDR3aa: CASSQRPMGVETQYF

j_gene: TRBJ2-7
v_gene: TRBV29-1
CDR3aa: CSVRQDYEQYF

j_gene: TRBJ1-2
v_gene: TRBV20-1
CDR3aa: CSAPLDDLANYGYTF

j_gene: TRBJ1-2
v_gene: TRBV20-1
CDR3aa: CSARGKDRLLLGYTF

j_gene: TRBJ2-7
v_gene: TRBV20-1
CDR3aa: CSARDSSGASYEQYF

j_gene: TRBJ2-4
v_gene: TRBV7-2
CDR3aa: CASSFFDLKAKNIQYF

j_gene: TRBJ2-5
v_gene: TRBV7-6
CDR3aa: CASSLEGVGLQETQYF

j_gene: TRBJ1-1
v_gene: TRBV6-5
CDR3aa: CASSYSNTEAFF

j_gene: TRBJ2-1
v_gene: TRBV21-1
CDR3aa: CASSKELAVPYNEQFF

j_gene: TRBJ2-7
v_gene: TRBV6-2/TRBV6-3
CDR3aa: CATFGQTGVYEQYF

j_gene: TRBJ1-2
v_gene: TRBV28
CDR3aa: CASRLDWAGVNYGYTF

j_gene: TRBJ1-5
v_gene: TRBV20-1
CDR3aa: CSARGDSPYSNQPQHF